The 10 T cell receptor beta chains below all came from one sample that was sequenced in a study of T cells in pancreatic ductal adenocarcinoma. Produced via immunoSEQ multiplex PCR; TCRdb's table is partial and in-frame only. The profile shows over 90,000 clones, roughly 95% of them singletons. Selected pancreatic ductal adenocarcinoma patients had undergone surgery without neoadjuvant therapy. The sequenced sample was PBMCs. These receptors came from a human donor with pancreatic ductal adenocarcinoma.

The gene calls are TRBV4-1 and TRBJ2-4; maybe TRBD2 (6 bases). Germline-derived CDR1 and CDR2 are MGHRA and YSYEKL. CDR3 length: 17 amino acids. With 1 base removed from V and 3 bases from J, the gap between germline ends came to 16 bases. CDR3 DNA sequence: TGCGCCAGCAGCCAAGGAGGCCTCCGGGACTTCAAAAACATTCAGTACTTC. Protein: CASSQGGLRDFKNIQYF.

The chain employs TRBV4-1 and TRBJ1-2; D unresolved. V was shortened by 0 bases and J by 3 bases, with 5 bases between the two germline ends. The CDR3 runs to 13 residues. Germline lookup yields CDR1 MGHRA and CDR2 YSYEKL. The CDR3 here is CASSQEYDYGYTF. CDR3 coding DNA: TGCGCCAGCAGCCAAGAGTATGACTATGGCTACACCTTC.

This clone was counted a few times. The chain is built from TRBV6-6 and TRBJ2-3; D may be TRBD2 (5 bases). Germline V CDR1 and CDR2: MNHNY, SVGAGI (reference sequence). V lost 3 bases, J lost 2 bases, and 12 bases lay in between. This CDR3 is built from 15 residues. The CDR3 DNA reads as TGTGCCAGCAGTTATCGAGCGGACCACACAGATACGCAGTATTTT. Protein sequence: CASSYRADHTDTQYF.

The chain combines TRBV15 with TRBJ2-1; the D gene is possibly TRBD1 (6 bases). Between the trimmed V and J ends, which lost 0 bases and 4 bases, there was a span of 10 bases. The CDR3 is made up of 15 amino acids. Germline-derived CDR1 and CDR2 are LNHNV and YYDKDF (reference sequence). CDR3 coding DNA: TGTGCCACCAGCAGAGATCGGCAGGGGTACAATGAGCAGTTCTTC. It is translated as CATSRDRQGYNEQFF.

The chain uses TRBV6-5 and TRBJ2-6; the match to TRBD2 covers 7 bases. Germline V CDR1 and CDR2: MNHEY, SVGAGI. V lost 2 bases, J lost 0 bases, and 1 base stayed unmatched. The CDR3 length is 16 residues. The CDR3 nucleotides are TGTGCCAGCAGTTACCGGGGGGACTCTGGGGCCAACGTCCTGACTTTC. Amino acids: CASSYRGDSGANVLTF.

The chain joins TRBV6-1 to TRBJ2-2; D is uncertain. Germline CDR1 MNHNS, CDR2 SASEGT. Trimming removed 3 bases at V and 2 bases at J, with 7 bases between. The length of the CDR3 is 14 residues. CDR3 sequence (DNA): TGTGCCAGCAGTGACTACCGCAACACCGGGGAGCTGTTTTTT. This gives the protein CASSDYRNTGELFF.

The rearrangement links TRBV2 to TRBJ1-1; 8 nucleotides line up with TRBD1. Germline V gives CDR1 SNHLY, CDR2 FYNNEI. J was trimmed by 6 bases and V by 2 bases; bases with no gene match: 2. The CDR3 extends over 13 amino acids. The CDR3 is CASSEQGAPEAFF. CDR3 DNA: TGTGCCAGCAGTGAACAGGGGGCCCCTGAAGCTTTCTTT.

V usage is TRBV7-3 and J usage is TRBJ2-7; 7 bases line up with TRBD1. CDR1 SGHTA and CDR2 FQGTGA come from the germline V gene. The CDR3 extends over 16 amino acids. Germline trimming cut 2 bases from V and 2 bases from J; bases unmatched to any gene: 9. The CDR3 DNA follows: TGTGCCAGCAGCTTAGGGCCCGGGACAGCCACCTACGAGCAGTACTTC. Translating it yields CASSLGPGTATYEQYF.

The chain employs TRBV28 and TRBJ2-7; 10 nucleotides agree with TRBD1. Germline V lookup: CDR1 MDHEN, CDR2 SYDVKM. V gave up 5 bases and J gave up 1 base; unmatched junction bases: 5. The CDR3 is 15 amino acids. CDR3 loop: CASSIPGQGSYEQYF. For the CDR3, the DNA is TGTGCCAGCAGTATTCCGGGACAGGGGTCCTACGAGCAGTACTTC. The full variable domain, in which reference TRBV28 and TRBJ2-7 provide the parts outside the CDR3, is DVKVTQSSRYLVKRTGEKVFLECVQDMDHENMFWYRQDPGLGLRLIYFSYDVKMKEKGDIPEGYSVSREKKERFSLILESASTNQTSMYLCASSIPGQGSYEQYFGPGTRLTVT.

The chain joins TRBV18 to TRBJ2-2; D gene ambiguous. The CDR3 is 14 amino acids. Germline V CDR1 and CDR2: KGHSH, LQKENI. Trimming shortened V by 6 bases and J by 6 bases, and 14 bases separated the two germline ends. The CDR3 here is CASSPDFLAGELFF. The CDR3 DNA reads as TGTGCCAGCTCCCCAGACTTTCTGGCCGGGGAGCTGTTTTTT.